Listed below are T cell receptor beta chains from one sample, sequenced in a study of T-cell memory formation after mild COVID-19. One entry per CDR3 protein, called by TCRdb with MiXCR from the 5' RACE reads. This sample has roughly 510,000 distinct CDR3 sequences, with 17% found just once. Sequencing was performed on PBMCs or a T cell subset sorted from them (not recorded which). Receptors were obtained from an adult woman who had mild COVID-19 (a few samples of this study predate the infection). Cell type and time point are not known. CDR3s include the opening cysteine and the closing phenylalanine or tryptophan. Fields, in order: J gene, clone size, V gene, D gene, CDR3 DNA, CDR3 protein. The D gene is left open where the match is weak. Clone size is shown for a subset of rows, as once, few, many or a class of expanded clone.

>TRBJ2-7|few|TRBV14|NA
TGTGCCAGCAGCCAGGGTACAGGGCCCACCTACGAGCAGTACTTC
CASSQGTGPTYEQYF
>TRBJ2-7|NA|TRBV4-3|TRBD2
TGCGCCAGCAGCCCCGAAAGCGGGAGGGCGGGTGAGCAGTACTTC
CASSPESGRAGEQYF
>TRBJ2-5|many|TRBV5-1|NA
TGCGCCAGCAGGCTCCCCGGGGCAGGTGACATGGAGACCCAGTACTTC
CASRLPGAGDMETQYF
>TRBJ1-5|NA|TRBV24-1|NA
TGTGCCACCAGTGAGTCCTCGACAGGTAATCAGCCCCAGCATTTT
CATSESSTGNQPQHF
>TRBJ2-3|NA|TRBV12-3/TRBV12-4|NA
TGTGCCAGCAGTACCTTGGGCGGGCTGGCGGATACGCAGTATTTT
CASSTLGGLADTQYF
>TRBJ2-3|many|TRBV15|NA
TGTGCCACCTCACAGGGTACAGATACGCAGTATTTT
CATSQGTDTQYF
>TRBJ2-1|NA|TRBV15|TRBD2
TGTGCCACCAGCAGAGATCGACTAGCGGGAGACCGTGAGCAGTTCTTC
CATSRDRLAGDREQFF
>TRBJ2-5|few|TRBV4-3|NA
TGCGCCAGCAGCCAAGACCCCTTCGAGTACCAAGAGACCCAGTACTTC
CASSQDPFEYQETQYF
>TRBJ2-5|NA|TRBV5-6|TRBD2
TGTGCCAGCAGCTTGGTCGGTAGCGGGGAAGAGACCCAGTACTTC
CASSLVGSGEETQYF
>TRBJ1-2|few|TRBV11-2|NA
TGTGCCAGCAGCTTAGTACGCGGCGGAGCTAACTATGGCTACACCTTC
CASSLVRGGANYGYTF
>TRBJ2-1|NA|TRBV11-2|TRBD2
TGTGCCAGCACCTCCGCACGGGGGGGCCCGACCATTCGTCTCTTC
CASTSARGGPTIRLF
>TRBJ1-1|few|TRBV10-3|NA
TGTGCCGCAAAACAGGGTAACACTGAAGCTTTCTTT
CAAKQGNTEAFF
>TRBJ2-7|few|TRBV20-1|NA
TGCAGTGCTAGAGACCTAACAGGGTACGAGCAGTACTTC
CSARDLTGYEQYF
>TRBJ2-1|few|TRBV9|TRBD2
TGTGCCAGCAGCGGGGTGACTAGCGGGTACAATGAGCAGTTCTTC
CASSGVTSGYNEQFF
>TRBJ1-1|NA|TRBV10-3|NA
TGTGCCATCAGCCCGAGGGGTACTGAAGCTTTCTTT
CAISPRGTEAFF
>TRBJ1-1|NA|TRBV7-2|NA
TGTGCCAGCAGCTTTAGATTTCAGGGAAACACTGAAGCTTTCTTT
CASSFRFQGNTEAFF
>TRBJ2-2|NA|TRBV21-1|NA
TGTGCCACCCTGATTGACAGGGGCCACGGAAAGTACACCGGGGAGCTGTTTTTT
CATLIDRGHGKYTGELFF
>TRBJ2-5|NA|TRBV20-1|NA
TGCAGTGCTACAGGGTCCTCAGAGACCCAGTACTTC
CSATGSSETQYF
>TRBJ1-2|NA|TRBV12-3/TRBV12-4|TRBD1
TGTGCCAGCAGCCCGACAGGGGCCTTTAAAGGCTACACCTTC
CASSPTGAFKGYTF
>TRBJ1-2|NA|TRBV7-9|NA
TGTGCCAGCAGACCAATGTGGGAATATGGCTACACCTTC
CASRPMWEYGYTF
>TRBJ2-2|NA|TRBV3-1|TRBD2
TGTGCCAGCAGAGCGGGAGTTAACACCGGGGAGCTGTTTTTT
CASRAGVNTGELFF
>TRBJ2-7|many|TRBV12-3/TRBV12-4|TRBD1
TGTGCCAGCAGTGCCGGACAGGGCGCCTACGAGCAGTACTTC
CASSAGQGAYEQYF
>TRBJ2-4|NA|TRBV6-2/TRBV6-3|NA
TGTGCCAGCAGGGGTACCAAAAACATTCAGTACTTC
CASRGTKNIQYF
>TRBJ1-5|few|TRBV20-1|TRBD1
TGCAGTGCTAGGAAGACAGGGGAAAGCAATCAGCCCCAGCATTTT
CSARKTGESNQPQHF
>TRBJ2-3|few|TRBV29-1|TRBD1
TGCAGCGTTTTGGTTCTAGGACAGGGCCCCGATACGCAGTATTTT
CSVLVLGQGPDTQYF
>TRBJ2-5|NA|TRBV24-1|TRBD1
TGTGCCACCAGTTCGTGGACAGGTCAAGAGACCCAGTACTTC
CATSSWTGQETQYF
>TRBJ2-1|NA|TRBV3-1|TRBD2
TGTGCCAGCAGCCCCCTCCTAGCGGGCTCCTACAATGAGCAGTTCTTC
CASSPLLAGSYNEQFF
>TRBJ2-5|few|TRBV5-1|NA
TGCGCCAGCAGCTTGGCCGGTAGTCGTGGGGTTGAGACCCAGTACTTC
CASSLAGSRGVETQYF
>TRBJ1-1|NA|TRBV6-5|NA
TGTGCCAGCAGCGAGGGAGAGGAGAACACTGAAGCTTTCTTT
CASSEGEENTEAFF
>TRBJ2-1|NA|TRBV6-2/TRBV6-3|TRBD2
TGTGCCAGCAGTTACTCGCCTAGCGGGAGATGGACCTACAATGAGCAGTTCTTC
CASSYSPSGRWTYNEQFF
>TRBJ2-7|few|TRBV18|NA
TGTGCCAGCTCACCAGCTTTGGACGGGAGAGAGCAGTACTTC
CASSPALDGREQYF
>TRBJ1-2|NA|TRBV12-3/TRBV12-4|TRBD1
TGTGCCAGCAGTCCTGGACAGGGGCAAGGCTATGGCTACACCTTC
CASSPGQGQGYGYTF
>TRBJ1-6|many|TRBV4-2|NA
TGTGCCAGCAGCCAAGATCCACAGGGATACAATTCACCCCTCCACTTT
CASSQDPQGYNSPLHF
>TRBJ1-5|few|TRBV7-2|NA
TGTGCCAGCAGCTTAACCGGGGTTGACCGCCAGCCCCAGCATTTT
CASSLTGVDRQPQHF
>TRBJ2-5|NA|TRBV7-9|NA
TGTGCCAGCAGCATGGAGACCCAGTACTTC
CASSMETQYF
>TRBJ2-7|NA|TRBV5-1|TRBD2
TGCGCCAGCAGCTTGCTAGCGGGAGTCAACGAGCAGTACTTC
CASSLLAGVNEQYF
>TRBJ2-7|few|TRBV27|NA
TGTGCCAGCAGTCATGTCCTCACAGGGATAAACGAGCAGTACTTC
CASSHVLTGINEQYF
>TRBJ2-7|NA|TRBV11-2|NA
TGTGCCAGCAGCCTCTCTCCAGGGCTTACAACCTACGAGCAGTACTTC
CASSLSPGLTTYEQYF
>TRBJ1-3|few|TRBV7-9|TRBD1
TGTGCCAGCAGCTTCCCCCTCATCCGACTAGGACAGGGCTCTGGAAACACCATATATTTT
CASSFPLIRLGQGSGNTIYF
>TRBJ2-1|NA|TRBV2|TRBD1
TGTGCCAGCAGTGAGGACAGGGTGAGGAATGAGCAGTTCTTC
CASSEDRVRNEQFF
>TRBJ1-1|few|TRBV12-3/TRBV12-4|NA
TGTGCCAGCAGTTTGGATCTTTCTGAAGCTTTCTTT
CASSLDLSEAFF
>TRBJ1-2|few|TRBV5-1|TRBD1
TGCGCCAGCAGCTTGAATACAGGGGGCGTGAGTGGCTACACCTTC
CASSLNTGGVSGYTF
>TRBJ1-3|few|TRBV7-3|NA
TGTGCCAGCAGCCCCGGACGAGGCTTGGATGGAAACACCATATATTTT
CASSPGRGLDGNTIYF
>TRBJ2-3|few|TRBV21-1|NA
TGTGCCAGCAGCCTGGGGGGGGGAAGGGACACAGATACGCAGTATTTT
CASSLGGGRDTDTQYF
>TRBJ2-3|few|TRBV2|NA
TGTGCCAGTACATTTTCAGGGTTTGGGGCAGATACGCAGTATTTT
CASTFSGFGADTQYF
>TRBJ1-6|NA|TRBV7-6|NA
TGTGCCAGCAGCTTAGTAGCGCCGGGCGCGAGCTCCTATAATTCACCCCTCCACTTT
CASSLVAPGASSYNSPLHF
>TRBJ2-7|few|TRBV15|TRBD1
TGTGCCACCAGCAGAGATGGGGGACAGGGCAGCTTGGGCGAGCAGTACTTC
CATSRDGGQGSLGEQYF
>TRBJ1-1|few|TRBV7-8|NA
TGTGCCAGCAGCTTAGCAGCAGTAGACCCGATCACTGAAGCTTTCTTT
CASSLAAVDPITEAFF
>TRBJ2-1|few|TRBV7-7|NA
TGTGCCAGCAGCATTGACTTTCCGGGACAGCAGTTCTTC
CASSIDFPGQQFF
>TRBJ2-1|many|TRBV5-1|TRBD2
TGCGCCAGCAGGGTAGCGGGAGTCAATGAGCAGTTCTTC
CASRVAGVNEQFF
>TRBJ2-7|few|TRBV4-3|NA
TGCGCCAGCAGCCAAAAAGCGGGTCTCAATTACGAGCAGTACTTC
CASSQKAGLNYEQYF
>TRBJ2-6|NA|TRBV7-6|NA
TGTGCCAGCAGCTTAGTAGTAGCTGGGGCCAACGTCCTGACTTTC
CASSLVVAGANVLTF
>TRBJ1-6|NA|TRBV6-1|NA
TGTGCCAGCAGTGACGCTTCCGGGTCTAGGGGTTCACCCCTCCACTTT
CASSDASGSRGSPLHF
>TRBJ2-7|NA|TRBV7-8|TRBD2
TGTGCCAGCAGGTTGACTAGCGGGAAGTCCTACGAGCAGTACTTC
CASRLTSGKSYEQYF
>TRBJ2-5|NA|TRBV4-2|NA
TGTGCCAGCAGCCAAGTGGAGCGCGAGGAAGAGACCCAGTACTTC
CASSQVEREEETQYF